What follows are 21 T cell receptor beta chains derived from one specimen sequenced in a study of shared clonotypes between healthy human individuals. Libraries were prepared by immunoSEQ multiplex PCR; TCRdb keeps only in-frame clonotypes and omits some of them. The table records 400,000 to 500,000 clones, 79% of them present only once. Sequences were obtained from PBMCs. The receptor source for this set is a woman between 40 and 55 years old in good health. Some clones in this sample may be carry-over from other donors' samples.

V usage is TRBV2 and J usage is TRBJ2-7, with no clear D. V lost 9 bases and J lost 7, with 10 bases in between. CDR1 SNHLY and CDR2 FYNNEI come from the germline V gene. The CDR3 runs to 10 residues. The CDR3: CARPTWEQYF. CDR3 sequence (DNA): TGTGCCAGGCCCACTTGGGAGCAGTACTTC. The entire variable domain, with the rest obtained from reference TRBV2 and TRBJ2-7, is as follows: EPEVTQTPSHQVTQMGQEVILRCVPISNHLYFYWYRQILGQKVEFLVSFYNNEISEKSEIFDDQFSVERPDGSNFTLKIRSTKLEDSAMYFCARPTWEQYFGPGTRLTVT.

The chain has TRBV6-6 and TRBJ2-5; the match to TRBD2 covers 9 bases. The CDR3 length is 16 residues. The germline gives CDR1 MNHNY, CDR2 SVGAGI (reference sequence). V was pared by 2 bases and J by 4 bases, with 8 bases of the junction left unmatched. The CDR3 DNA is TGTGCCAGCAGTTACCGGGCGGGAGGGCCGAGAGAGACCCAGTACTTC. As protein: CASSYRAGGPRETQYF.

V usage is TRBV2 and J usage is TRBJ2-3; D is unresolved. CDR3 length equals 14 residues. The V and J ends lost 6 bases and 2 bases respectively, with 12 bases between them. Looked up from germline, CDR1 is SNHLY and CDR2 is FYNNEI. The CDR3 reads CASRGRSPTDTQYF. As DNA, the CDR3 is TGTGCCAGCAGGGGTAGGTCTCCCACAGATACGCAGTATTTT.

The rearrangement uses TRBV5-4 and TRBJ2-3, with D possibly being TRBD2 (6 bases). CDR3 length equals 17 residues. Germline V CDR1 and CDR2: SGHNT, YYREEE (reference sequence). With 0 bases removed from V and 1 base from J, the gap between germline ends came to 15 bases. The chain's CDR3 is CASSLGRDSAGTDTQYF. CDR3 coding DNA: TGTGCCAGCAGCTTGGGGCGGGACTCGGCTGGCACAGATACGCAGTATTTT.

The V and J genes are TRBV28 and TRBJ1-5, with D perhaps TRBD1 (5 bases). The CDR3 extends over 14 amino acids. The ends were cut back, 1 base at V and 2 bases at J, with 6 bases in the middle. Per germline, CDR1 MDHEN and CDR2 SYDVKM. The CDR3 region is CASSLLGGNQPQHF. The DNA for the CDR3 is TGTGCCAGCAGTTTATTGGGGGGCAATCAGCCCCAGCATTTT.

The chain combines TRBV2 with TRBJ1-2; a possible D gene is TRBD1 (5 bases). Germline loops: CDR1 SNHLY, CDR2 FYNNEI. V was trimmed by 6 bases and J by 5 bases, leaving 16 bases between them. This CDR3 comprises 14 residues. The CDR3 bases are TGTGCCAGCAGGGGTACCAGGGACCTATATGGCTACACCTTC. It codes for CASRGTRDLYGYTF.

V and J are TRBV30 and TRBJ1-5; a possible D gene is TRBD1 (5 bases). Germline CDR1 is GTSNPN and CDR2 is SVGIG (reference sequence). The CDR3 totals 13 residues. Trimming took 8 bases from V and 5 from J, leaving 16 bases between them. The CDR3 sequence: CAVDQGPDQPQHF. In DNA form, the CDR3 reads TGTGCCGTCGATCAGGGCCCAGATCAGCCCCAGCATTTT. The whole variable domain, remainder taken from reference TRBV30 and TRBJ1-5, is SQTIHQWPATLVQPVGSPLSLECTVEGTSNPNLYWYRQAAGRGLQLLFYSVGIGQISSEVPQNLSASRPQDRQFILSSKKLLLSDSGFYLCAVDQGPDQPQHFGDGTRLSIL.

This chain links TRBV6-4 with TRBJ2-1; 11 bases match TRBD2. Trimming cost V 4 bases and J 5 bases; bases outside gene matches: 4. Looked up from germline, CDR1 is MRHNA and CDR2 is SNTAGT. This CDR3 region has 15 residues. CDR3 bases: TGTGCCAGCAGTGTCGGGACTAGCGGTAACAATGAGCAGTTCTTC. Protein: CASSVGTSGNNEQFF.

CDR3 nucleotides: TGTGCCAGCAGCCGGGACTACTACAATGAGCAGTTCTTC. Amino acid sequence: CASSRDYYNEQFF. This chain connects TRBV28 to TRBJ2-1, with 7 bases aligning to TRBD2. J gave up 3 bases and V 6 bases, and 2 bases lay outside the gene matches. The CDR3 runs 13 residues. The germline V gene has CDR1 MDHEN and CDR2 SYDVKM.

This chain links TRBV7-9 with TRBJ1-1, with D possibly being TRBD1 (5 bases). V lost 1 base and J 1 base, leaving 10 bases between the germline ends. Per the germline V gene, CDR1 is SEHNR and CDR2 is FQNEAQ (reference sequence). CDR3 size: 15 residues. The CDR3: CASSLGGTWNTEAFF. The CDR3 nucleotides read TGTGCCAGCAGCTTAGGGGGGACCTGGAACACTGAAGCTTTCTTT.

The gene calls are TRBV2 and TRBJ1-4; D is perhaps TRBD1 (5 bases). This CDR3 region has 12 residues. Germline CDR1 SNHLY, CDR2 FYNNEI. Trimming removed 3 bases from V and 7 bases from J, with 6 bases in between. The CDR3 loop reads CASSDRVEKLFF. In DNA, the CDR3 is TGTGCCAGCAGTGACAGGGTTGAAAAACTGTTTTTT.

Here the CDR3 DNA reads TGTGCCAGCAGCTTAGTGCCTCTAGCGGGCTACGAGCAGTACTTC. This sequence encodes CASSLVPLAGYEQYF. The chain employs TRBV7-2 and TRBJ2-7; 8 bases are a match to TRBD2. The CDR3 has 15 residues. The V segment lost 1 base and the J segment 3 bases; nucleotides outside the gene matches: 5. Germline assignment: CDR1 SGHTA and CDR2 FQGNSA.

CDR3 loop: CASSKGQDIYEQYF. The CDR3 coding sequence is TGTGCCAGCAGCAAGGGACAGGACATCTACGAGCAGTACTTC. The V call is TRBV7-8, the J call TRBJ2-7; 8 positions agree with TRBD1. CDR3 size: 14 residues. The germline CDR1 and CDR2 sequences are SGHVS and FQNEAQ. V lost 5 bases to trimming and J lost 3 bases; unmatched junction nucleotides: 6.

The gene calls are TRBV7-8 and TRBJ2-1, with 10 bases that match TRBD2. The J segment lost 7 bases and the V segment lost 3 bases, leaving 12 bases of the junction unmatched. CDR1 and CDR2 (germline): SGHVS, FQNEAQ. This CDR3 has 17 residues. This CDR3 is CASSLHLAGAPKNEQFF. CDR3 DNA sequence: TGTGCCAGCAGCTTGCACCTAGCGGGAGCCCCAAAGAATGAGCAGTTCTTC. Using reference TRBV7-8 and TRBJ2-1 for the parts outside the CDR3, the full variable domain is GAGVSQSPRYKVAKRGQDVALRCDPISGHVSLFWYQQALGQGPEFLTYFQNEAQLDKSGLPSDRFFAERPEGSVSTLKIQRTQQEDSAVYLCASSLHLAGAPKNEQFFGPGTRLTVL.

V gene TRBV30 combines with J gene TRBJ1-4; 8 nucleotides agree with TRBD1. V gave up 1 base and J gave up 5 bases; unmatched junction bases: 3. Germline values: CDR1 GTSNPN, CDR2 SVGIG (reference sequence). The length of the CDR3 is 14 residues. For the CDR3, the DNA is TGTGCCTGGAGTGCCCGGACAGGGAATGAAAAACTGTTTTTT. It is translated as CAWSARTGNEKLFF.

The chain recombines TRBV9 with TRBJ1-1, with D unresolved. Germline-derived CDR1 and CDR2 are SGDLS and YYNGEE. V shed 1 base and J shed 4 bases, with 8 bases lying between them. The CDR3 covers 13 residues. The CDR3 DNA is TGTGCCAGCAGCGTAAAAACGAGCACTGAAGCTTTCTTT. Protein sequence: CASSVKTSTEAFF.

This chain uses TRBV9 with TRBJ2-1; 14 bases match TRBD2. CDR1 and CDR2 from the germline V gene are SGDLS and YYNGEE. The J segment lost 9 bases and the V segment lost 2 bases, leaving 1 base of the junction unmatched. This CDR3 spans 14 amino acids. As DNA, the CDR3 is TGTGCCAGCAGCGTGACTAGCGGGAGGGTTGAGCAGTTCTTC. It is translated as CASSVTSGRVEQFF.

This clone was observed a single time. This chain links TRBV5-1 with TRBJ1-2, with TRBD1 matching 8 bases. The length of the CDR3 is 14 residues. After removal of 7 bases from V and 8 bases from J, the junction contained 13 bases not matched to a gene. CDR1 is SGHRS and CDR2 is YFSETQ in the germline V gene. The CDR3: CASGSYTGGEGYTF. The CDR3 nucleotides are TGCGCCAGCGGCTCTTATACAGGGGGAGAAGGCTACACCTTC.

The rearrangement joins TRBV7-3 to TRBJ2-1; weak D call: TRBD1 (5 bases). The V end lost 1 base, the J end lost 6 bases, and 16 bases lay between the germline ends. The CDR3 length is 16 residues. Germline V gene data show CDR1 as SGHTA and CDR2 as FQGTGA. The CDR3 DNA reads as TGTGCCAGCAGCTTAATCAGTTCAGGGTTAGTCAATGAGCAGTTCTTC. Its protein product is CASSLISSGLVNEQFF. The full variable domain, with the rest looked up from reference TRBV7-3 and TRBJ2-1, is GAGVSQTPSNKVTEKGKYVELRCDPISGHTALYWYRQSLGQGPEFLIYFQGTGAADDSGLPNDRFFAVRPEGSVSTLKIQRTERGDSAVYLCASSLISSGLVNEQFFGPGTRLTVL.

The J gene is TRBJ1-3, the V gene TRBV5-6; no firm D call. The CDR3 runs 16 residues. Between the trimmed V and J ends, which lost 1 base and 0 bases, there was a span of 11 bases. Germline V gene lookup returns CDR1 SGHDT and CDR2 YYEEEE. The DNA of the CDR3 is TGTGCCAGCAGCTTGCCCCGGGCTTCCTCTGGAAACACCATATATTTT. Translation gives CASSLPRASSGNTIYF.

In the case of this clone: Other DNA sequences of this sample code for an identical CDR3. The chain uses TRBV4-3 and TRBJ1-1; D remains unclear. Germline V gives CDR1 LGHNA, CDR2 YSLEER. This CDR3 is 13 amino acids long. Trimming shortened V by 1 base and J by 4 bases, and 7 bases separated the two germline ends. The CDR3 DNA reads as TGCGCCAGCAGCCAAGTCCGGGGCACTGAAGCTTTCTTT. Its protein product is CASSQVRGTEAFF.